This T cell receptor (beta chain) stems from a study of blood T cell repertoires in COVID-19. On the study more broadly: Samples taken during acute and convalescent COVID-19 were collected in the United States, Italy and Spain. Sources were T cells, B-cell-depleted T cells, or PBMCs; the material itself was cDNA or gDNA.

Original handling: For nucleated cells, counts were estimated from reference gene primer amplification. Clones were sequenced by immunoSEQ multiplex PCR, and TCRdb holds only the in-frame ones, with some missing. The V and J calls and clone size are taken from that table; D and trimming were inferred from the DNA. The repertoire holds a few hundred thousand clones, with 85% as singletons. The CDR3 runs 16 residues. CDR1 and CDR2 (germline): ENHRY, SYGVKD. The junction had 7 bases not matched to a gene; V was cut back by 3 bases and J by 2 bases. Material: peripheral blood. The chain links TRBV10-3 to TRBJ2-3; 8 bases are shared with TRBD2. The clonotype comes from a human donor in a cohort sampled during active COVID-19. CDR3 in DNA: TGTGCCATCAGTGATATAACCGGGGGGGCCACAGATACGCAGTATTTT. Protein product: CAISDITGGATDTQYF.